Shown below are 5 T cell receptor beta chains from a single sample sequenced in a study of blood T cell repertoires in COVID-19. The protocol was immunoSEQ multiplex PCR, while the TCRdb copy is restricted to in-frame clones and leaves out a portion. The sample includes some 180,000 clones, approximately 80% of them seen just once. The sequenced material came from peripheral blood. Receptors were obtained from a woman aged 40 to 55 with COVID-19, enrolled during active disease.

This clone was recorded only once. V gene TRBV18 combines with J gene TRBJ2-3, with 9 bases matching TRBD2. The J segment lost 2 bases and the V segment lost 0 bases, leaving 9 bases of the junction unmatched. Per germline, CDR1 KGHSH and CDR2 LQKENI. The CDR3 spans 18 residues. The CDR3 spells CASSPPGIAGAFTDTQYF. As DNA, the CDR3 is TGTGCCAGCTCACCACCTGGGATAGCGGGGGCCTTCACAGATACGCAGTATTTT.

The rearrangement joins TRBV28 to TRBJ1-2, with D possibly being TRBD1 (6 bases). The CDR3 has 14 amino acids. Per germline, CDR1 MDHEN and CDR2 SYDVKM. V was trimmed by 6 bases and J by 0 bases, leaving 11 bases between them. CDR3 residues: CASRKQGANYGYTF. CDR3 DNA sequence: TGTGCCAGCAGAAAACAGGGAGCTAACTATGGCTACACCTTC.

The table lists this clone with a few counts. The rearrangement joins TRBV19 to TRBJ1-5; D is perhaps TRBD1 (5 bases). V shed 4 bases and J shed 7 bases, with 14 bases lying between them. The V gene's germline CDR1 is LNHDA and CDR2 SQIVND (reference sequence). The CDR3 consists of 14 residues. Here the CDR3 DNA reads TGTGCCAGTAGTAAAAGACAGCGAGGCCAGCCCCAGCATTTT. Translated: CASSKRQRGQPQHF.

This chain connects TRBV5-4 to TRBJ2-5, with a weak D call TRBD2 (6 bases). V lost 3 bases to trimming and J lost 5 bases, with 17 bases between them. CDR3 length: 15 amino acids. The germline CDR1 and CDR2 sequences are SGHNT and YYREEE (reference sequence). The CDR3 here is CASSSQWGVWETQYF. The CDR3 DNA reads TGTGCCAGCAGCTCCCAGTGGGGGGTGTGGGAGACCCAGTACTTC.

Comment on this clone: Other nucleotide sequences from this sample produce the same CDR3. The rearrangement joins TRBV19 to TRBJ2-3; D perhaps matches TRBD2 (6 bases). The V gene's germline CDR1 is LNHDA and CDR2 SQIVND (reference sequence). CDR3 length equals 14 residues. V was clipped by 4 bases and J by 0 bases, with 8 bases between them. The DNA of the CDR3 is TGTGCCAGTAGTACCAGCGGGAGCACAGATACGCAGTATTTT. This encodes CASSTSGSTDTQYF.